This section outlines one T cell receptor (beta chain) sequence together with its context. The sample comes from a study of blood T cell repertoires in COVID-19. The CDR3 is 13 residues long. V was cut by 7 bases and J by 4 bases, with 10 bases left in between. The V gene's germline CDR1 is SNHLY and CDR2 FYNNEI. Participants were aged roughly 18 to 90 years, lived in under 25 US areas, and enrolled virtually. Assay: immunoSEQ multiplex PCR; the TCRdb copy retains only in-frame clones and omits some. Counted here are about 200,000 clones, around 85% occurring once; the ten biggest clones make up around 19%.

Specimen: PBMCs or T cells enriched from blood (not recorded which). This clonotype was obtained from a man aged 40-49 years who had recovered from COVID-19. The rearrangement joins TRBV2 to TRBJ2-2; the D is unclear. The CDR3 region is CASTVQRTGELFF. The DNA for the CDR3 is TGTGCCAGCACCGTTCAGCGCACCGGGGAGCTGTTTTTT.